These 18 T cell receptor beta chains originate from one sample sequenced in a study of preoperative IRX-2 immunotherapy in early breast cancer. Indicated treatment: preoperative locoregional IRX-2 cytokine immunotherapy. Sequencing was performed with immunoSEQ multiplex PCR; in TCRdb, only in-frame clones are kept and a portion is missing. The data contain 40,000 to 45,000 clones, roughly 80% of them seen just once; the ten biggest clones take up 1% to 1.5%. The sequencing used tumor tissue, collected after IRX-2 immunotherapy. These receptor sequences come from a human donor with breast cancer.

The J gene is TRBJ1-3, the V gene TRBV7-1, with D tentatively TRBD1 (5 bases). TRBV7-1 is an ORF; its function is uncertain. The CDR3 spans 15 residues. With 4 bases removed from V and 0 bases from J, the gap between germline ends came to 10 bases. The CDR3 is CASSYQDSSGNTIYF. CDR3 DNA: TGTGCCAGCAGCTATCAAGACAGCTCTGGAAACACCATATATTTT.

The rearrangement uses TRBV2 and TRBJ1-4; 10 bases are a match to TRBD1. The V gene's germline CDR1 is SNHLY and CDR2 FYNNEI. The J segment lost 8 bases and the V segment lost 2 bases, leaving 5 bases of the junction unmatched. This CDR3 contains 15 residues. The chain's CDR3 is CASSEFGTGDEKLFF. The DNA of the CDR3 is TGTGCCAGCAGTGAATTTGGGACAGGGGACGAAAAACTGTTTTTT.

This clone was recorded only once. V is TRBV30 and J is TRBJ2-3; D is uncertain. The CDR3 extends over 12 amino acids. V gave up 3 bases and J gave up 5 bases, with 9 bases separating them. CDR1 and CDR2 from the germline V gene are GTSNPN and SVGIG (reference sequence). The CDR3 coding sequence is TGTGCCTGGAGCAGTAGTGGAGATACGCAGTATTTT. This translates into CAWSSSGDTQYF.

This sequence joins TRBV10-2 and TRBJ1-2; the D gene is possibly TRBD1 (5 bases). Germline V gene data show CDR1 as WSHSY and CDR2 as SAAADI. Deletions cut 3 bases from V and 0 bases from J, with 8 bases between. The CDR3 is 14 amino acids. The CDR3, as DNA: TGCGCCAGCAGTGACCAGGACACTAACTATGGCTACACCTTC. This translates into CASSDQDTNYGYTF.

The chain recombines TRBV10-2 with TRBJ2-1; 10 nucleotides line up with TRBD2. CDR1 WSHSY and CDR2 SAAADI come from the germline V gene. The CDR3 runs to 15 residues. V shed 2 bases and J 10 bases; nucleotides not matched to a gene: 8. Here the CDR3 reads CASSEGSSGSGEQFF. The DNA of the CDR3 is TGCGCCAGCAGTGAGGGGTCTAGCGGGAGTGGGGAGCAGTTCTTC.

This clone was seen a handful of times. The chain employs TRBV10-1 and TRBJ1-1; D remains ambiguous. This CDR3 is built from 13 residues. Germline CDR1 reads WNHNN; CDR2 reads SYGVQD (reference sequence). Trimming took 4 bases from V and 1 from J, leaving 7 bases between them. The CDR3 DNA sequence: TGCGCCAGCAGTGTTAGCAGGAACACTGAAGCTTTCTTT. Translating it yields CASSVSRNTEAFF.

This clone was seen more than once but under ten times. The chain is built from TRBV30 and TRBJ1-4; TRBD1 aligns across 8 bases. CDR1 and CDR2 from the germline V gene are GTSNPN and SVGIG (reference sequence). J lost 7 bases, V lost 4 bases, and 8 bases had no gene match. The CDR3 runs to 14 residues. The CDR3 DNA is TGTGCCTGGACCGAGGGGACAGGTTTTGAAAAACTGTTTTTT. Amino acids: CAWTEGTGFEKLFF. The full variable domain, in which reference TRBV30 and TRBJ1-4 provide the parts outside the CDR3, is SQTIHQWPATLVQPVGSPLSLECTVEGTSNPNLYWYRQAAGRGLQLLFYSVGIGQISSEVPQNLSASRPQDRQFILSSKKLLLSDSGFYLCAWTEGTGFEKLFFGSGTQLSVL.

The J gene is TRBJ2-3, the V gene TRBV15; 7 bases fit TRBD2. The ends lost 3 bases at V and 5 bases at J; junction bases unmatched: 8. This CDR3 spans 15 amino acids. CDR1 and CDR2 from the germline V gene are LNHNV and YYDKDF (reference sequence). The CDR3 DNA reads as TGTGCCACCAGCAGGGCCGGGACTACAGTAGATACGCAGTATTTT. Its protein is CATSRAGTTVDTQYF.

As regards this clone: The junction differs from germline at one of its ends, possibly a read error. The chain has TRBV29-1 and TRBJ1-2, with 9 bases matching TRBD1. This CDR3 has 13 amino acids. Germline V gives CDR1 SQVTM, CDR2 ANQGSEA. The CDR3 region has the DNA TGCAGCGTTAAGAGGACAGGGGTAGATGGCTACACTTTC. This gives the protein CSVKRTGVDGYTF.

CDR3 sequence (DNA): TGCGCCAGCAGCTTAGGCGGGGGCCACTCCTACGAGCAGTACTTC. It is translated as CASSLGGGHSYEQYF. This chain connects TRBV5-1 to TRBJ2-7; weak D call: TRBD2 (7 bases). The CDR3 sequence is 15 residues long. With 2 bases removed from V and 0 bases from J, the gap between germline ends came to 12 bases. From germline, CDR1 is SGHRS and CDR2 YFSETQ.

The chain carries TRBV28 and TRBJ1-3, with D possibly TRBD1 on 5 matching bases. Trimming took 5 bases from V and 3 from J, leaving 11 bases between them. CDR1 is MDHEN, CDR2 SYDVKM, per germline. The CDR3 is 14 residues long. The CDR3 DNA reads TGTGCCAGCAGTCCACAGAGGGGTGGAAACACCATATATTTT. This translates into CASSPQRGGNTIYF.

The rearrangement links TRBV6-8 to TRBJ1-5, with D possibly matching TRBD1 (5 bases). Germline CDR1 reads MNHGY; CDR2 reads SAAAGT. CDR3 length: 13 amino acids. The V end was cut by 5 bases, the J end by 3 bases, with 8 bases between. This CDR3 reads CASSRQYNQPQHF. CDR3 nucleotides: TGTGCCAGCAGTCGACAGTACAATCAGCCCCAGCATTTT.

The chain combines TRBV29-1 with TRBJ2-1, with TRBD1 as a possible D gene (6 bases). The V gene's germline CDR1 is SQVTM and CDR2 ANQGSEA. The CDR3 covers 14 residues. The V end lost 3 bases, the J end lost 4 bases, and 13 bases lay between the germline ends. CDR3 DNA: TGCAGCGTTGACGTGCAGGGGCCTTACAATGAGCAGTTCTTC. This gives the protein CSVDVQGPYNEQFF.

This clone has only a few counts. The V call is TRBV7-5, the J call TRBJ2-1; the table's TRBD2 call for D was not verified on the DNA. TRBV7-5 is designated a pseudogene. The CDR3 runs to 14 residues. The CDR3 is CASSRDLSYNEQFF. The CDR3 DNA sequence: TGTGCCAGCAGCCGGGACTTATCCTACAATGAGCAGTTCTTC.

This clone was observed a few times. This chain uses TRBV11-3 with TRBJ2-7, with a possible D match to TRBD2 (6 bases). The germline V gene encodes CDR1 SGHNT and CDR2 YENEEA. V was cut by 2 bases and J by 5 bases, with 19 bases left in between. The CDR3 contains 16 residues. CDR3 DNA sequence: TGTGCCAGCAGCTTATCGGGCGGCCGGGAGAGGCACGAGCAGTACTTC. This encodes CASSLSGGRERHEQYF.

The chain combines TRBV5-1 with TRBJ2-1; 9 positions match TRBD1. This CDR3 contains 15 residues. Germline CDR1 reads SGHRS; CDR2 reads YFSETQ. The trim removed 4 bases at V and 4 bases at J, leaving 6 bases unmatched. The CDR3 spells CASSPSGTGYNEQFF. The DNA of the CDR3 is TGCGCCAGCAGCCCCTCCGGGACAGGGTACAATGAGCAGTTCTTC.

V gene TRBV7-1 combines with J gene TRBJ2-1; 7 bases line up with TRBD2. TRBV7-1 counts as an open reading frame of uncertain function. The J segment lost 1 base and the V segment lost 7 bases, leaving 10 bases of the junction unmatched. This CDR3 contains 16 residues. The CDR3 reads CASNGGSPRSYNEQFF. CDR3 DNA: TGTGCCAGCAATGGCGGGAGCCCAAGGTCCTACAATGAGCAGTTCTTC.

The chain recombines TRBV5-1 with TRBJ2-7; 12 positions agree with TRBD2. Trimming cost V 4 bases and J 9 bases; bases outside gene matches: 11. The CDR3 totals 15 residues. Germline V gives CDR1 SGHRS, CDR2 YFSETQ. CDR3 in DNA: TGCGCCAGCAGCGCGCGGACTAGCGGGGACGCGAGGCAGTACTTC. It specifies CASSARTSGDARQYF.